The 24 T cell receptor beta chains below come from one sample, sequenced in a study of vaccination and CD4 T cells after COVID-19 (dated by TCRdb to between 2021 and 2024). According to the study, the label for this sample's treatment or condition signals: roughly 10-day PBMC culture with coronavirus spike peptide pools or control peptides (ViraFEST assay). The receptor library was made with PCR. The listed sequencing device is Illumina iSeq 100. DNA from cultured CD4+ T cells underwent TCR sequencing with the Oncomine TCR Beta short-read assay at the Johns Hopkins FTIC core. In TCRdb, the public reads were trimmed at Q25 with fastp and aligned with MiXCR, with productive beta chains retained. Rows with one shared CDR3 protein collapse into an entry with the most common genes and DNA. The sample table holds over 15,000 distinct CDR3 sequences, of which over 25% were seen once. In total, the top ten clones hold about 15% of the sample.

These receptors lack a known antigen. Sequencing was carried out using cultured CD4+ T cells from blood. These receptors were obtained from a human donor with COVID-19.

The CDR3 protein is CASSLNRSPYGYTF. The CDR3, as DNA: TGTGCCAGCAGTTTGAACAGGAGTCCATATGGCTACACCTTC. The V gene is TRBV28, the J gene TRBJ1-2; maybe TRBD1 (5 bases). From germline, CDR1 is MDHEN and CDR2 SYDVKM. The length of the CDR3 is 14 residues. Trimming pared 3 bases from V and 5 bases from J, leaving 13 bases between.

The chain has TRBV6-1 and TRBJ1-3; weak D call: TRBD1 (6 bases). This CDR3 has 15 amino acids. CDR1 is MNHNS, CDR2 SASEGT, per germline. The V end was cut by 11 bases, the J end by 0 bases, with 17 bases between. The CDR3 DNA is TGTGCCGGCGATACCGGGACACACTCTGGAAACACCATATATTTT. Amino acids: CAGDTGTHSGNTIYF.

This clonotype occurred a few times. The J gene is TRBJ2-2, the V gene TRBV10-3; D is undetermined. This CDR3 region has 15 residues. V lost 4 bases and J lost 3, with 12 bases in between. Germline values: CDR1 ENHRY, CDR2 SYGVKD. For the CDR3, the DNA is TGTGCCATCAGTGTGGCAGTGGTTGACACCGGGGAGCTGTTTTTT. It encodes CAISVAVVDTGELFF.

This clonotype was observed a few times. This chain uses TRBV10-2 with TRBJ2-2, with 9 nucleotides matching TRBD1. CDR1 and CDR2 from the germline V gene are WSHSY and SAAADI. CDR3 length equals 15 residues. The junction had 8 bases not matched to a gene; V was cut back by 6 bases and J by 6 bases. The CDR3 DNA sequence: TGCGCCAGCAGCCCCACCGGGACAGGGTCCGGGGAGCTGTTTTTT. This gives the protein CASSPTGTGSGELFF.

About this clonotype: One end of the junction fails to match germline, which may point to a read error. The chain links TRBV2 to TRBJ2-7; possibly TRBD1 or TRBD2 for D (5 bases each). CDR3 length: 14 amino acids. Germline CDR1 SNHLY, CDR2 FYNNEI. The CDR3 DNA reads TGTGCCAGCAGGGGGACCGTAGGGCCCTACGAGCAATACTTC. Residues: CASRGTVGPYEQYF.

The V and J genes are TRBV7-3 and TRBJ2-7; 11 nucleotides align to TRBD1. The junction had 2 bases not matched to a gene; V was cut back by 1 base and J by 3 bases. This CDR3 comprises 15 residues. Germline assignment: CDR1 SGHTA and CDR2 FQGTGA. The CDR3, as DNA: TGTGCCAGCAGCTTAAGGGGGACAGGGGGCTACGAGCAGTACTTC. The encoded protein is CASSLRGTGGYEQYF.

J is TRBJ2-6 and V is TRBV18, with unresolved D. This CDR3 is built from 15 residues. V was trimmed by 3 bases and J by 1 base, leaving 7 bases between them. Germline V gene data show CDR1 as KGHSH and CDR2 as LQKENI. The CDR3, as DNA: TGTGCCAGCTCACCCCCTGTATCTGGGGCCAACGTCCTGACTTTC. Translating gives CASSPPVSGANVLTF.

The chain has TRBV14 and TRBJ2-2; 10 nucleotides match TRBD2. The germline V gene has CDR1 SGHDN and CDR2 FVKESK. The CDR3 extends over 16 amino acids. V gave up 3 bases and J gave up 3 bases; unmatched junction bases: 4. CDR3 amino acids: CASSHQLAGYTGELFF. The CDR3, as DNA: TGTGCCAGCAGCCACCAACTAGCGGGGTACACCGGGGAGCTGTTTTTT.

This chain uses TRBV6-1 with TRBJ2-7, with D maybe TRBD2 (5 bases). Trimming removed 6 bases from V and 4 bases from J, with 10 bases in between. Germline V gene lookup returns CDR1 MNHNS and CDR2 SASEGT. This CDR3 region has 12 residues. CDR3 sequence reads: CASSATGYEQYF. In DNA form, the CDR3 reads TGTGCCAGCAGCGCTACGGGGTACGAGCAGTACTTC.

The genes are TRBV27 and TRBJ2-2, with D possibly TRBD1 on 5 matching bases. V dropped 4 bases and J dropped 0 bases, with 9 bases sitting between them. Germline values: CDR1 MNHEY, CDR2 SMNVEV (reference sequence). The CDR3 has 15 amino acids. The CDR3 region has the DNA TGTGCCAGCAGTTCTGGGGCTGCGAACACCGGGGAGCTGTTTTTT. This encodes CASSSGAANTGELFF.

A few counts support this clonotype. In DNA form, the CDR3 reads TGTGCCAGCAGTAGGGGACAGGGAGGCCAGCCCCAGCATTTT. This gives the protein CASSRGQGGQPQHF. This chain uses TRBV12-3 or TRBV12-4 with TRBJ1-5; 9 nucleotides agree with TRBD1. This CDR3 region has 14 residues. Losses at the gene ends were 5 bases for V and 7 bases for J; bases not matched to a gene: 6.

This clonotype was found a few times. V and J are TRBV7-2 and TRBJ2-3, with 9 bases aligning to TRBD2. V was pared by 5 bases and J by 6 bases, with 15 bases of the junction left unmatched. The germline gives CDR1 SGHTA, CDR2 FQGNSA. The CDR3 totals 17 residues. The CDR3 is CASSIRSGGFPLDTQYF. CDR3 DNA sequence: TGTGCCAGCAGCATCAGGAGCGGGGGGTTCCCCCTTGATACGCAGTATTTT.

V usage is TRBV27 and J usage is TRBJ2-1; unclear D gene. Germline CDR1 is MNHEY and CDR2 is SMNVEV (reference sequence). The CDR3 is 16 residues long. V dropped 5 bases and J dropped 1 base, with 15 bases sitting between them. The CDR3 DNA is TGTGCCAGCAGTACCGTGACGGGCGTTTCCTACAATGAGCAGTTCTTC. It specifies CASSTVTGVSYNEQFF.

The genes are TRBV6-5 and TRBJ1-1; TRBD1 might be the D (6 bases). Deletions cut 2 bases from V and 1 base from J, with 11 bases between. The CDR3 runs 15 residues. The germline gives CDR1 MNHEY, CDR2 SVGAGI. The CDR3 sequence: CASSYAGTKNTEAFF. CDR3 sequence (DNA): TGTGCCAGCAGTTACGCCGGGACAAAGAACACTGAAGCTTTCTTT.

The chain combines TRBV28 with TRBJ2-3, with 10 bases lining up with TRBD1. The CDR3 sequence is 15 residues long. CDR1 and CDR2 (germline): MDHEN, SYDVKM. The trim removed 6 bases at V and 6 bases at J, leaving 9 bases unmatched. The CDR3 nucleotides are TGTGCCAGCAGAACAGGGGGACAGGGGATCGATACGCAGTATTTT. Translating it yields CASRTGGQGIDTQYF.

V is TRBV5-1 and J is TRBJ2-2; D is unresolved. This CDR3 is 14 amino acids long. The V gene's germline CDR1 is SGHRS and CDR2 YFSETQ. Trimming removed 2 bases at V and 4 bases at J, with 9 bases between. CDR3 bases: TGCGCCAGCAGCTTACCGGTTCCCACCGGGGAGCTGTTTTTT. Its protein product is CASSLPVPTGELFF.

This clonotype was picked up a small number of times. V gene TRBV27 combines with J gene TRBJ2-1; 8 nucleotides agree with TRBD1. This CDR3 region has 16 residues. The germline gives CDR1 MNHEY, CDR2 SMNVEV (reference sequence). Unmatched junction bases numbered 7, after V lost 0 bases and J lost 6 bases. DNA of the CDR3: TGTGCCAGCAGTTTATCGACCGGACAGGGCCCCAATGAGCAGTTCTTC. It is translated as CASSLSTGQGPNEQFF.

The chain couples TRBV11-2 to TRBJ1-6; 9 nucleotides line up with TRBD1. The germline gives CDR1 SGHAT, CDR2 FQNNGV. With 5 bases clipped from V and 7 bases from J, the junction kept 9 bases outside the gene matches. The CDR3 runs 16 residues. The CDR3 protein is CASSRRGTGSNSPLHF. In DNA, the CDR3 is TGTGCCAGCAGCCGCCGAGGGACAGGGAGCAATTCACCCCTCCACTTT.

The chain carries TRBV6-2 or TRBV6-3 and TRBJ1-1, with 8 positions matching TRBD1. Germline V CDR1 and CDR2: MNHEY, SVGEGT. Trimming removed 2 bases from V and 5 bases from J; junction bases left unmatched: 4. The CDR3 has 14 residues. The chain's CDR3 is CASSYQGALTEAFF. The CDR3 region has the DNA TGTGCCAGCAGTTACCAGGGGGCGCTTACTGAAGCTTTCTTT.

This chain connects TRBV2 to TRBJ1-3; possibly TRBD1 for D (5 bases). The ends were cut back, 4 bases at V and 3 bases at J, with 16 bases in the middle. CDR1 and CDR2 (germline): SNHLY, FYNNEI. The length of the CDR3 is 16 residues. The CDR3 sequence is CASSVKGRVIGNTIYF. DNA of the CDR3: TGTGCCAGCAGTGTAAAAGGCAGGGTGATTGGAAACACCATATATTTT.

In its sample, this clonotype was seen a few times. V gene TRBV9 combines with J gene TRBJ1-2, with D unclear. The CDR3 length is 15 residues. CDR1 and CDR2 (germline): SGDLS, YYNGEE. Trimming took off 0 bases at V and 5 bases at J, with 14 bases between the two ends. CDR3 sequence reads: CASSVASGSFYGYTF. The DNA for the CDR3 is TGTGCCAGCAGCGTAGCTTCGGGCTCGTTTTATGGCTACACCTTC.

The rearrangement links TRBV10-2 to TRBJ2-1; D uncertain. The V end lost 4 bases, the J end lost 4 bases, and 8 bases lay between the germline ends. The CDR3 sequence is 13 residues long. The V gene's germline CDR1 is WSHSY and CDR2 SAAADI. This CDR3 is CASSVSGYNEQFF. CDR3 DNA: TGCGCCAGCAGTGTCTCCGGGTACAATGAGCAGTTCTTC.

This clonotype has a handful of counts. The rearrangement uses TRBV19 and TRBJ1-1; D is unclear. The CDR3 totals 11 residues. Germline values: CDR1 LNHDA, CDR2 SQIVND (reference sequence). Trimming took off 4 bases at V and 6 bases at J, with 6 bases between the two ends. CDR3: CASSKVAEAFF. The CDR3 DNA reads TGTGCCAGTAGTAAGGTGGCTGAAGCTTTCTTT.

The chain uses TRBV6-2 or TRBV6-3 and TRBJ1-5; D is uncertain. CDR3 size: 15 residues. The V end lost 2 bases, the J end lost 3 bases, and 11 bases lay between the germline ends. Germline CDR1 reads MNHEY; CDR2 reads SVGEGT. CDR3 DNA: TGTGCCAGCAGTTACCTCCGAGGGTCCAATCAGCCCCAGCATTTT. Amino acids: CASSYLRGSNQPQHF.